A selection of T cell receptor beta chains follows, all from one sample in a study of human T cells and chemical hapten exposure. One entry per CDR3 protein results from TCRdb running MiXCR on the RACE reads. The sample carries about 96,000 distinct CDR3 sequences, 9.3% recorded once. The sample in question was whole blood, obtained in connection with sensitization to the hapten diphenylcyclopropenone (DPC). Source of these receptors: a woman aged 40 to 55 with alopecia areata. Some clones in this sample may be carry-over from other donors' samples. The CDR3 runs from the conserved cysteine through the conserved F or W. D genes are given only for firm matches. Rows may omit the clone size; those that give it use once, few, many or a size class.

CDR3: CASSLDVRVTGELFF
DNA: TGTGCCAGCAGCTTGGATGTCAGAGTTACCGGGGAGCTGTTTTTT
V: TRBV7-2
D: -
J: TRBJ2-2
size: many

CDR3: CSVRGSSGMLNNEQFF
DNA: TGCAGCGTCCGAGGGTCTAGCGGGATGCTCAACAATGAGCAGTTCTTC
V: TRBV29-1
D: TRBD2
J: TRBJ2-1
size: -

CDR3: CASRRQGADEQYF
DNA: TGTGCCAGCAGAAGACAGGGGGCGGACGAGCAGTACTTC
V: TRBV28
D: TRBD1
J: TRBJ2-7
size: -

CDR3: CASSLLASPYNEQFF
DNA: TGTGCCAGCAGCCTTCTAGCTTCACCCTACAATGAGCAGTTCTTC
V: TRBV4-2
D: -
J: TRBJ2-1
size: -

CDR3: CASSLLGAGRGTEAFF
DNA: TGTGCCAGCAGCTTACTGGGGGCAGGAAGGGGCACTGAAGCTTTCTTT
V: TRBV7-9
D: -
J: TRBJ1-1
size: many

CDR3: CASRSPNYGYTF
DNA: TGTGCCAGCAGGTCCCCTAACTATGGCTACACCTTC
V: TRBV28
D: -
J: TRBJ1-2
size: -

CDR3: CASSAYNSPLHF
DNA: TGTGCCAGCAGCGCCTATAATTCACCCCTCCACTTT
V: TRBV5-4
D: -
J: TRBJ1-6
size: many

CDR3: CAISESGGGSSDSDTQYF
DNA: TGTGCCATCAGTGAGTCTGGGGGGGGGTCCAGCGACTCGGATACGCAGTATTTT
V: TRBV10-3
D: TRBD2
J: TRBJ2-3
size: many

CDR3: CASSFQEGAETQYF
DNA: TGTGCCAGCAGCTTTCAAGAGGGAGCGGAGACCCAGTACTTC
V: TRBV7-2
D: -
J: TRBJ2-5
size: -

CDR3: CASSSTGTGELFF
DNA: TGTGCCAGCAGTTCCACAGGCACCGGGGAGCTGTTTTTT
V: TRBV6-4
D: -
J: TRBJ2-2
size: once

CDR3: CASSLRETGELFF
DNA: TGTGCCAGCAGTCTGCGGGAGACCGGGGAGCTGTTTTTT
V: TRBV6-2/TRBV6-3
D: TRBD2
J: TRBJ2-2
size: few

CDR3: CASRQRDEKLFF
DNA: TGTGCCAGCAGGCAGCGGGATGAAAAACTGTTTTTT
V: TRBV12-3/TRBV12-4
D: -
J: TRBJ1-4
size: many

CDR3: CASSVSYEQYF
DNA: TGTGCCAGCTCGGTTTCCTACGAGCAGTACTTC
V: TRBV6-2/TRBV6-3
D: -
J: TRBJ2-7
size: many

CDR3: CASSTLAEASTDTQYF
DNA: TGTGCCAGCAGTACACTAGCGGAGGCTAGCACAGATACGCAGTATTTT
V: TRBV28
D: TRBD2
J: TRBJ2-3
size: many

CDR3: CASKGTGEAEAFF
DNA: TGTGCCAGCAAGGGGACAGGGGAGGCTGAAGCTTTCTTT
V: TRBV6-2/TRBV6-3
D: TRBD1
J: TRBJ1-1
size: many

CDR3: CASHWTSGIRDTGELFF
DNA: TGTGCCAGCCACTGGACTAGCGGGATAAGAGACACCGGGGAGCTGTTTTTT
V: TRBV7-9
D: TRBD2
J: TRBJ2-2
size: many

CDR3: CASSSSGRMDTQYF
DNA: TGTGCCAGCAGTTCGTCAGGGAGAATGGATACGCAGTATTTT
V: TRBV12-3/TRBV12-4
D: -
J: TRBJ2-3
size: -

CDR3: CASSLGWSSGKGDIQYF
DNA: TGTGCCAGCAGTTTAGGGTGGAGTAGCGGGAAGGGGGACATTCAGTACTTC
V: TRBV12-3/TRBV12-4
D: TRBD2
J: TRBJ2-4
size: few

CDR3: CASRVSPSEGRTEAFF
DNA: TGTGCCAGCAGAGTTTCCCCGTCGGAGGGTCGCACTGAAGCTTTCTTT
V: TRBV6-5
D: -
J: TRBJ1-1
size: -

CDR3: CSAIRAGVPDTQYF
DNA: TGCAGTGCTATAAGGGCGGGAGTTCCAGATACGCAGTATTTT
V: TRBV20-1
D: TRBD2
J: TRBJ2-3
size: many

CDR3: CSAATGYYNEQFF
DNA: TGCAGTGCCGCGACAGGATACTACAATGAGCAGTTCTTC
V: TRBV20-1
D: -
J: TRBJ2-1
size: few

CDR3: CASSEGPAGTGYEQYF
DNA: TGCGCCAGCAGCGAAGGACCCGCCGGGACAGGCTACGAGCAGTACTTC
V: TRBV5-1
D: TRBD1
J: TRBJ2-7
size: few

CDR3: CASSSDSLTYNEQFF
DNA: TGTGCCAGCAGCTCGGACAGCCTCACCTACAATGAGCAGTTCTTC
V: TRBV7-2
D: -
J: TRBJ2-1
size: many

CDR3: CASSPRQLIQDEQFF
DNA: TGTGCCAGCAGCCCAAGACAGTTGATTCAGGATGAGCAGTTCTTC
V: TRBV7-2
D: -
J: TRBJ2-1
size: -

CDR3: CASSLGPEQETQYF
DNA: TGTGCCAGCAGCTTAGGGCCGGAACAAGAGACCCAGTACTTC
V: TRBV7-9
D: -
J: TRBJ2-5
size: many

CDR3: CASSRAGDTQYF
DNA: TGTGCCAGCAGCAGGGCGGGGGATACGCAGTATTTT
V: TRBV27
D: -
J: TRBJ2-3
size: few

CDR3: CASSLVWSGVLENYGYTF
DNA: TGTGCCAGCAGCTTAGTCTGGAGCGGAGTATTGGAGAACTATGGCTACACCTTC
V: TRBV7-9
D: -
J: TRBJ1-2
size: many

CDR3: CASSPRGTDSPLHF
DNA: TGTGCCAGCTCACCACGAGGGACTGATTCACCCCTCCACTTT
V: TRBV18
D: -
J: TRBJ1-6
size: many

CDR3: CASRSGTSGSEQYF
DNA: TGCGCCAGTAGATCCGGGACTAGCGGGAGTGAGCAGTACTTC
V: TRBV5-1
D: TRBD2
J: TRBJ2-7
size: many

CDR3: CASSQGNRVRGEKLFF
DNA: TGCGCCAGCAGCCAGGGTAACAGGGTTCGGGGTGAAAAACTGTTTTTT
V: TRBV4-3
D: -
J: TRBJ1-4
size: many

CDR3: CAWRRDRARSGANVLTF
DNA: TGTGCCTGGAGACGGGACAGGGCCCGCTCTGGGGCCAACGTCCTGACTTTC
V: TRBV30
D: TRBD1
J: TRBJ2-6
size: many

CDR3: CSALTGGLYTEAFF
DNA: TGCAGTGCTCTAACAGGGGGATTGTACACTGAAGCTTTCTTT
V: TRBV20-1
D: TRBD1
J: TRBJ1-1
size: many

CDR3: CASSESVQETQYF
DNA: TGTGCCAGCAGTGAATCAGTCCAAGAGACCCAGTACTTC
V: TRBV2
D: -
J: TRBJ2-5
size: -

CDR3: CAWDFRREQYF
DNA: TGTGCCTGGGATTTTCGGCGGGAGCAGTACTTC
V: TRBV30
D: -
J: TRBJ2-7
size: few

CDR3: CASSPQTGDTEAFF
DNA: TGTGCCAGCTCACCCCAGACAGGGGACACTGAAGCTTTCTTT
V: TRBV18
D: TRBD1
J: TRBJ1-1
size: many

CDR3: CASSRDEYTIYF
DNA: TGTGCCAGCAGCCGTGACGAGTACACCATATATTTT
V: TRBV9
D: -
J: TRBJ1-3
size: -

CDR3: CASSENRGHRQSYEQYF
DNA: TGTGCCAGCAGTGAAAATAGGGGACACCGACAATCCTACGAGCAGTACTTC
V: TRBV6-1
D: -
J: TRBJ2-7
size: few

CDR3: CAWGDQPQHF
DNA: TGTGCCTGGGGGGATCAGCCCCAGCATTTT
V: TRBV28
D: -
J: TRBJ1-5
size: few